A selection of T cell receptor beta chains follows, all from one sample in a study of cytomegalovirus exposure and HLA in healthy donors. Sequencing was performed with immunoSEQ multiplex PCR; in TCRdb, only in-frame clones are kept and a portion is missing. Found here are some 150,000 clones, 82% of them singletons; the top ten hold around 6.6%. Sequenced material: PBMCs. These receptors were taken from a woman aged 50 to 65 in good health and CMV-seropositive. CDR3s include the opening cysteine and the closing phenylalanine or tryptophan. The D gene is left open where the match is weak. Rows may omit the clone size; those that give it use once, few, many or a size class.

abundance | d_gene | j_gene | v_gene | CDR3nt | CDR3aa
. | TRBD2 | TRBJ2-3 | TRBV7-8 | TGTGCCAGCAGCTTAGGGACTAGCTCACCAGATACGCAGTATTTT | CASSLGTSSPDTQYF
. | TRBD2 | TRBJ2-3 | TRBV19 | TGTGCCAGTAGTATATCGGCTAGCGGGGGCACAGATACGCAGTATTTT | CASSISASGGTDTQYF
. | TRBD1 | TRBJ2-7 | TRBV7-2 | TGTGCCAGCAGCTTAGGCAGAAACAGGGGTTTCGAGCAGTACTTC | CASSLGRNRGFEQYF
. | . | TRBJ2-7 | TRBV6-1 | TGTGCCAGCAGTGAATTGCGACAAGAGCAGTACTTC | CASSELRQEQYF
. | . | TRBJ2-3 | TRBV5-4 | TGTGCCAGCAGCTCCCCAGGAGATACGCAGTATTTT | CASSSPGDTQYF
. | . | TRBJ1-6 | TRBV19 | TGTGCCAGTTCCCCGGGGGGCTCCGTGTCACCCCTCCACTTT | CASSPGGSVSPLHF
. | TRBD1 | TRBJ2-7 | TRBV7-2 | TGTGCCAGCACCTGGGACAGGGGAGACGAGCAGTACTTC | CASTWDRGDEQYF
. | TRBD1 | TRBJ1-2 | TRBV5-4 | TGTGCCAGCAGTTTGGACAGGGACTATGGCTACACCTTC | CASSLDRDYGYTF
once | TRBD1 | TRBJ2-7 | TRBV6-5 | TGTGCCAGCAGGGAACCGGGACAGGGCATCCACGAGCAGTACTTC | CASREPGQGIHEQYF
. | TRBD2 | TRBJ2-1 | TRBV5-1 | TGCGCCAGCAGCCGATCTAGCGGGGGGCGAGATGGGCAGTTCTTC | CASSRSSGGRDGQFF
once | . | TRBJ1-2 | TRBV5-1 | TGCGCCAGCAGCTTGCGACAGAGCTATGGCTACACCTTC | CASSLRQSYGYTF
few | TRBD2 | TRBJ2-3 | TRBV11-2 | TGTGCCAGCAGCCGCGGGGGGCCCACAGATACGCAGTATTTT | CASSRGGPTDTQYF
. | . | TRBJ2-7 | TRBV5-6 | TGTGCCAGCAGCCCACAGGGCTACGAGCAGTACTTC | CASSPQGYEQYF
. | . | TRBJ1-2 | TRBV9 | TGTGCCAGCAGCGGAATAGGGGGAGATGGCTACACCTTC | CASSGIGGDGYTF
few | . | TRBJ1-2 | TRBV6-1 | TGTGCCAGCAGTGAACGGGCAGGGGCTAACTATGGCTACACCTTC | CASSERAGANYGYTF
once | . | TRBJ1-2 | TRBV13 | TGTGCCAGCAGCTTAGGACGGAGTACTAACTATGGCTACACCTTC | CASSLGRSTNYGYTF
. | . | TRBJ1-5 | TRBV2 | TGTGCCAGCAGTCCCACAGGTTTAGCTCAGCCCCAGCATTTT | CASSPTGLAQPQHF
. | . | TRBJ2-1 | TRBV5-6 | TGTGCCAGCAGCTTGATTTTACAGTCCTACAATGAGCAGTTCTTC | CASSLILQSYNEQFF
. | . | TRBJ1-6 | TRBV7-6 | TGTGCCAGCAGCTTATCCCGACAGAGAAATTCACCCCTCCACTTT | CASSLSRQRNSPLHF
. | . | TRBJ1-5 | TRBV6-1 | TGTGCCAGCAGTACCCGGGACTGGAGGAATCAGCCCCAGCATTTT | CASSTRDWRNQPQHF
. | TRBD1 | TRBJ1-2 | TRBV6-6 | TGTGCCAGCAGCTCGACAGGGTTGGGGTATGGCTACACCTTC | CASSSTGLGYGYTF
. | . | TRBJ1-1 | TRBV20-1 | TGCAGTGCTACAGGGGAGGGAGCTTTCTTT | CSATGEGAFF
. | . | TRBJ1-3 | TRBV12-5 | TGTGCTAGTGGTTTGGTAGGGGGATCTGGAAACACCATATATTTT | CASGLVGGSGNTIYF
. | . | TRBJ1-3 | TRBV4-3 | TGCGCCAGCAGCCAAGATTTCGGCCAGGGTTACGGAAACACCATATATTTT | CASSQDFGQGYGNTIYF
few | TRBD1 | TRBJ1-1 | TRBV11-2 | TGTGCCAGCAGCCCGGGACAGCCGAACACTGAAGCTTTCTTT | CASSPGQPNTEAFF
. | TRBD2 | TRBJ2-1 | TRBV27 | TGTGCCAGCAGTGGCGGGACTAGCGGGGGGGCGGCCTACAATGAGCAGTTCTTC | CASSGGTSGGAAYNEQFF
. | . | TRBJ1-2 | TRBV19 | TGTGCCAGTAGTCGGGGGACCTATGGCTACACCTTC | CASSRGTYGYTF
. | TRBD2 | TRBJ2-2 | TRBV18 | TGTGCCAGCTCACCACTAAGCCTGGCGGGGGGGCTCAACACCGGGGAGCTGTTTTTT | CASSPLSLAGGLNTGELFF
. | TRBD1 | TRBJ1-5 | TRBV28 | TGTGCCAGCAGCGTGGGTCATGGGACAGGAGGCCAGCCCCAGCATTTT | CASSVGHGTGGQPQHF
few | TRBD1 | TRBJ2-7 | TRBV6-5 | TGTGCCAGCAGGTCGACAGGGAACTACGAGCAGTACTTC | CASRSTGNYEQYF
. | TRBD1 | TRBJ2-7 | TRBV10-2 | TGCGCCAGCAGACCGGGACAGGGTCGTTACGAGCAGTACTTC | CASRPGQGRYEQYF
. | . | TRBJ1-2 | TRBV29-1 | TGCAGCGGGGAGGATTCTAACTATGGCTACACCTTC | CSGEDSNYGYTF
. | . | TRBJ2-5 | TRBV5-1 | TGCGCCAGCAGCTTGGCCGCGGCCGGGCAAGAGACCCAGTACTTC | CASSLAAAGQETQYF
once | TRBD2 | TRBJ2-1 | TRBV5-4 | TGTGCCAGCAGCTTGGAGGGACTAGCTCACAATGAGCAGTTCTTC | CASSLEGLAHNEQFF
few | . | TRBJ1-6 | TRBV6-5 | TGTGCCAGCAGCCCTTCAGGGGATTCACCCCTCCACTTT | CASSPSGDSPLHF
. | TRBD1 | TRBJ1-4 | TRBV4-3 | TGCGCCAGTAGCCAAAACCGGGACAGGGGGGAAAAACTGTTTTTT | CASSQNRDRGEKLFF
once | . | TRBJ2-7 | TRBV14 | TGTGCCAGCAGCCAAGATCGGGTCCTGTACTTC | CASSQDRVLYF
. | . | TRBJ2-3 | TRBV7-6 | TGTGCCAGCAGCCCCACGGGATACACAGATACGCAGTATTTT | CASSPTGYTDTQYF
. | TRBD2 | TRBJ2-3 | TRBV5-6 | TGTGCCAGCAGCTTACCGGGACTAGTAACAGATACGCAGTATTTT | CASSLPGLVTDTQYF
. | . | TRBJ2-1 | TRBV27 | TGTGCCAGCAGTTTATTAGGGGGCTCCTACAATGAGCAGTTCTTC | CASSLLGGSYNEQFF